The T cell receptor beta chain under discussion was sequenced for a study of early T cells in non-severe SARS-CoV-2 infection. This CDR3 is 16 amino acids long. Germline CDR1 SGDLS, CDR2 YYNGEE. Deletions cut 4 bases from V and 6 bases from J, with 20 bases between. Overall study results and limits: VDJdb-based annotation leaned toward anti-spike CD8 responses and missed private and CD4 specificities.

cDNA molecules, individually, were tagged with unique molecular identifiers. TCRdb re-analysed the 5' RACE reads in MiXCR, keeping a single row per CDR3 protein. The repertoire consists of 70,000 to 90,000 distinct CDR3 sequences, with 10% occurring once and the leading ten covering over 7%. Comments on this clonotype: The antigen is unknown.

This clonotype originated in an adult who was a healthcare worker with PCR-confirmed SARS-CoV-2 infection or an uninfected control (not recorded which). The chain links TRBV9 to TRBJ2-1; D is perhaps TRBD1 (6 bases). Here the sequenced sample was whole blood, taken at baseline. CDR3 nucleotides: TGTGCCAGCAGCCCCCATGCTGGGGTAGGGGGCAATGAGCAGTTCTTC. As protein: CASSPHAGVGGNEQFF.